This TCR beta chain emerged from a study of control samples from healthy donors and cancer patients (TCRdb year 2020). Receptor libraries were prepared by the immunoSEQ multiplex PCR assay. This is the immuneACCESS table as TCRdb keeps it, with only in-frame sequences that have V and J called. A part of the clones is gone; compared with another copy, unresolved V genes explain less than half, and the rest is unexplained. The sample yields 90,000 or so clones; around 90% were counted once. Under 15% of the sample goes to the ten largest clones. Worth noting for this clone: The antigen this receptor binds is unknown. The input lacks base qualities; no much larger clone sits a single base away.

The CDR3 spans 15 residues, from the cysteine through the phenylalanine. Just the 45-base CDR3 DNA is kept, in frame starting at base 1. Trimming removed 2 bases from V and 3 bases from J; the gene matches leave 4 bases unexplained. From a lookup of the germline V gene (reference sequence), CDR1 and CDR2 are MNHNY and SVGAGI. What was sequenced was blood. This clonotype originated in a woman between 70 and 85 years old in good health. Recombination joined TRBV6-6 with TRBJ1-5, and 7 junctional nucleotides match TRBD1. Read as DNA, the sequence is TGTGCCAGCAGTTACCAGGGGGTCGCCAATCAGCCCCAGCATTTT. This gives the protein CASSYQGVANQPQHF.